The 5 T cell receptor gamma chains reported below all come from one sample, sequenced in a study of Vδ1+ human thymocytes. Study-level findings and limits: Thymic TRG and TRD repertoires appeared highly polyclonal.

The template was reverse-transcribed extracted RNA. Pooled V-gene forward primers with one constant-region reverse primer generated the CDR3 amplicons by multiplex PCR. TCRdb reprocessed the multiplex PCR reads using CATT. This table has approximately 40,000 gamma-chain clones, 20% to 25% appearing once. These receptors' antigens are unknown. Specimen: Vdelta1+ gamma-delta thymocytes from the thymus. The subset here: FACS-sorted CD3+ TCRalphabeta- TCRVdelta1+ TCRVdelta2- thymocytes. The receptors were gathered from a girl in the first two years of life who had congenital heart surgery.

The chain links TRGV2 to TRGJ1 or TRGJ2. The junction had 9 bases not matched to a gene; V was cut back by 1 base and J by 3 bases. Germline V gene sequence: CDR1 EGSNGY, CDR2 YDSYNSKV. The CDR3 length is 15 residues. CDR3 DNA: TGTGCCACCTGGGACGGTCGTCCGCGTTATTATAAGAAACTCTTT. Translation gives CATWDGRPRYYKKLF.

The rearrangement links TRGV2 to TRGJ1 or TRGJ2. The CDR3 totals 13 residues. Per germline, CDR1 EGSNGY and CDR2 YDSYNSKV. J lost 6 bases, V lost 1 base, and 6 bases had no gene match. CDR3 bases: TGTGCCACCTGGGACGGATCATTTTATAAGAAACTCTTT. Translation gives CATWDGSFYKKLF.

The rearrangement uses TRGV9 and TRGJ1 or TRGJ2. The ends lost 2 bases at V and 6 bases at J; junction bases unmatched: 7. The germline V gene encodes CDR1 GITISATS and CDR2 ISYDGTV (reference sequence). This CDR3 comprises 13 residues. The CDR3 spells CALWEASCYKKLF. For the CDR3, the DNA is TGTGCCTTGTGGGAGGCGAGTTGTTATAAGAAACTCTTT.

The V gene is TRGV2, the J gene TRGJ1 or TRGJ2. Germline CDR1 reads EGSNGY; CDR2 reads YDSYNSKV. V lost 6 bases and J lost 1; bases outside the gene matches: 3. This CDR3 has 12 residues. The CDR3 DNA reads TGTGCCACCTGGTGTAATTATTATAAGAAACTCTTT. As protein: CATWCNYYKKLF.

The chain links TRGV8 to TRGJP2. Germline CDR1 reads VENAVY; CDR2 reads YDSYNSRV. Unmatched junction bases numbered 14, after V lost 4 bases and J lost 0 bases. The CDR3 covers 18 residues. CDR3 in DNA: TGTGCCACCTGGGAGGCGTGGACGGGCGATAGTAGTGATTGGATCAAGACGTTT. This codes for CATWEAWTGDSSDWIKTF.